The 7 T cell receptor beta chains presented below share a single source sample, sequenced in a study of T-cell reconstitution after alpha-beta-depleted transplantation in children. Unique molecular identifiers were used in preparing the TCRbeta library. From the PCR reads, TCRdb called clonotypes with MiXCR, one entry per CDR3 protein. The sample contains some 310,000 distinct CDR3 sequences, around 20% of which appear only once. This specimen was PBMCs, mostly from graft donor cells, taken 180 days after TCRalphabeta/CD19-depleted stem cell transplant. The receptors were gathered from a male patient younger than 18 who had a stem cell transplant for acute lymphoblastic leukemia, so the T cells may come from the graft donor.

In its sample, this clonotype was seen a few times. The rearrangement joins TRBV5-1 to TRBJ1-2, with D perhaps matching TRBD1 (5 bases). Germline assignment: CDR1 SGHRS and CDR2 YFSETQ. Deletions cut 7 bases from V and 0 bases from J, with 16 bases between. The CDR3 spans 15 residues. The CDR3 DNA is TGCGCCAGCTCGCAGGGAGTACCTTCTAACTATGGCTACACCTTC. Residues: CASSQGVPSNYGYTF.

Only a few counts were recorded for this clonotype. The chain recombines TRBV3-1 with TRBJ2-1; no firm D call. Per germline, CDR1 LGHDT and CDR2 YNNKEL (reference sequence). This CDR3 spans 12 amino acids. Trimming took off 2 bases at V and 7 bases at J, with 6 bases between the two ends. In DNA, the CDR3 is TGTGCCAGCAGCCAATTTGGGAATGAGCAGTTCTTC. This gives the protein CASSQFGNEQFF.

This clonotype has only a few counts. This chain uses TRBV12-3 or TRBV12-4 with TRBJ2-7, with TRBD1 matching 7 bases. V was pared by 6 bases and J by 3 bases, with 5 bases of the junction left unmatched. The CDR3 runs 13 residues. CDR3 coding DNA: TGTGCCAGCAGCAGGGGGATTTTCTACGAGCAGTACTTC. This sequence encodes CASSRGIFYEQYF.

This clonotype turned up a few times. The CDR3 here is CASSMVGARSYNEQFF. The DNA for the CDR3 is TGTGCCAGTAGTATGGTGGGGGCGCGTTCCTACAATGAGCAGTTCTTC. The rearrangement uses TRBV19 and TRBJ2-1; TRBD1 is a possible D gene (6 bases). V was trimmed by 3 bases and J by 1 base, leaving 13 bases between them. In germline, CDR1 is LNHDA, CDR2 SQIVND (reference sequence). The CDR3 sequence is 16 residues long.

The V gene is TRBV14, the J gene TRBJ2-7; 11 positions agree with TRBD2. The germline V gene has CDR1 SGHDN and CDR2 FVKESK. The CDR3 length is 16 residues. V dropped 1 base and J dropped 4; count of bases not matched to a gene: 6. CDR3 nucleotide sequence: TGTGCCAGCAGCCAAGTCGGTACTAGCGGGAGATACGAGCAGTACTTC. This codes for CASSQVGTSGRYEQYF.

The chain links TRBV25-1 to TRBJ2-7; TRBD2 aligns across 7 bases. The V gene's germline CDR1 is MGHDK and CDR2 SYGVNS. The CDR3 runs to 15 residues. Trimming removed 2 bases from V and 1 base from J; junction bases left unmatched: 5. The CDR3 sequence is CASSEHTGGSYEQYF. The CDR3 bases are TGTGCCAGCAGTGAACATACGGGAGGATCCTACGAGCAGTACTTC.

This clonotype has more than one count but fewer than ten. The V call is TRBV25-1, the J call TRBJ2-7; D may be TRBD1 or TRBD2 (6 bases each). Germline CDR1 is MGHDK and CDR2 is SYGVNS. This CDR3 region has 15 residues. The V gene lost 0 bases and the J gene lost 6 bases, with 15 bases spanning the gap. The CDR3 here is CASSEYRKGGAEQYF. CDR3 sequence (DNA): TGTGCCAGCAGTGAATACCGGAAGGGGGGAGCCGAGCAGTACTTC.